This T cell receptor beta chain was obtained from a study of T cells after yellow fever vaccination. The trim removed 2 bases at V and 5 bases at J, leaving 4 bases unmatched. This CDR3 has 15 amino acids. This clonotype was counted many times. TCRdb reanalysed the 5' RACE reads using MiXCR and keeps one entry per CDR3 protein. Among about 400,000 distinct CDR3 sequences, under 7.5% were seen once, and the ten largest hold 15%. This chain links TRBV12-3 or TRBV12-4 with TRBJ2-2, with 8 bases lining up with TRBD1. The sequence derives from a man between 25 and 39 years old who received the YFV17D yellow fever vaccine. The specimen was PBMCs, collected 5 days after the yellow fever booster vaccination. The CDR3 nucleotides are TGTGCCAGCAGTTTACGACAGGGGCCAACCGGGGAGCTGTTTTTT. As protein: CASSLRQGPTGELFF.